This T cell receptor beta chain was sequenced during a study of cytomegalovirus exposure and HLA in healthy donors. A few counts support this clone. What it binds is not known. The PCR made use of 60 Vbeta and 13 Jbeta primers. The data were produced by immunoSEQ multiplex PCR, yet TCRdb's version contains in-frame clones alone and is incomplete. The sample yields roughly 160,000 clones, 65% to 80% seen once. Study-level findings and limits: A later look showed TCR association rates differing by HLA locus, highest for DRB1 and lowest for HLA-C. The investigators catalogued some 150 TCR beta chains as cytomegalovirus-associated. A missense DCLRE1C variant was associated with V- and J-gene trimming of TCR beta chains in a later analysis, and an independent cohort replicated the association. Confirmation was obtained in vitro that a few CMV-associated chains are specific for CMV antigens.

The CDR3 spans 14 residues. CDR1 and CDR2 from the germline V gene are MDHEN and SYDVKM. V lost 7 bases and J 1 base, leaving 11 bases between the germline ends. The sequence was obtained from a woman aged 50 to 60 in good health and CMV-seropositive. V usage is TRBV28 and J usage is TRBJ2-1; D call uncertain. Sequences were obtained from PBMCs. CDR3 sequence: CASTQVTSYNEQFF. The CDR3 DNA reads TGTGCCAGCACCCAGGTCACTTCCTACAATGAGCAGTTCTTC.